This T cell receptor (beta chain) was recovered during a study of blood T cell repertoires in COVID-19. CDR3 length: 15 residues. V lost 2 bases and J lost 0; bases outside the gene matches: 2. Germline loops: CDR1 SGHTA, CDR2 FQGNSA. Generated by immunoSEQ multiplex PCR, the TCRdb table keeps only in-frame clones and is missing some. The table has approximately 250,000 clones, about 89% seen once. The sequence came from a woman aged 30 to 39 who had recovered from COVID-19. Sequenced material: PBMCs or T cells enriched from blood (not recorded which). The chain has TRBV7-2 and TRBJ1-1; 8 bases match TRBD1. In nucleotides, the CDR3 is TGTGCCAGCAGCTTAATGGGACAGGTGAACACTGAAGCTTTCTTT. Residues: CASSLMGQVNTEAFF.